This entry lists 22 T cell receptor beta chains sequenced from one sample in a study of Graves' ophthalmopathy and Graves' hyperthyroidism. RNA transcripts were the template, and TCR beta CDR3 regions were amplified from them. The workflow started with a first-round RT-PCR run with HTBI primers and then moved on to a second-round multiplex PCR. TCRdb reprocessed the multiplex PCR reads with MiXCR, giving one entry per CDR3 protein. The sample records around 1,000,000 distinct CDR3 sequences, roughly two fifths being singletons. Sequenced sample: peripheral blood or thyroid tissue (not recorded which). These receptors were obtained from an adult man with Graves' hyperthyroidism.

CDR3 in DNA: TGTGCCAGCAGCCAAGATGCTAGCGGGAGCGGTTACGAGCAGTACTTC. It encodes CASSQDASGSGYEQYF. This chain connects TRBV4-2 to TRBJ2-7; TRBD2 agrees at 10 bases. Looked up from germline, CDR1 is LGHNA and CDR2 is YNFKEQ. The CDR3 has 16 residues. V shed 0 bases and J 4 bases; nucleotides not matched to a gene: 6.

This clonotype was counted between two and nine times. The chain recombines TRBV7-9 with TRBJ1-2; TRBD1 matches at 7 bases. CDR3 length: 15 amino acids. Trimming at V came to 5 bases and at J to 2 bases, leaving 8 bases not matched to a gene. From germline, CDR1 is SEHNR and CDR2 FQNEAQ (reference sequence). Written as DNA, the CDR3 is TGTGCCAGCAGCCAAGATCTCAGGGGGAACTATGGCTACACCTTC. Its protein is CASSQDLRGNYGYTF.

With respect to this clonotype: This may arise from a read error, as a much more abundant clone is one base away. V usage is TRBV7-9 and J usage is TRBJ1-2, with D maybe TRBD1 (6 bases). Germline CDR1 reads SEHNR; CDR2 reads FQNEAQ (reference sequence). The CDR3 loop spans 17 amino acids. The ends were cut back, 5 bases at V and 2 bases at J, with 21 bases in the middle. CDR3 region: CASSSEPDSLLNYGYTF. Here the CDR3 DNA reads TGTGCCAGCAGCAGTGAGCCGGACAGTCTTTTAAACTATGGCTACACCTTC.

The table lists this clonotype with a few counts. The CDR3 protein is CASSLTGLWGEQYF. CDR3 sequence (DNA): TGTGCCAGCAGCTTAACTGGGCTTTGGGGCGAGCAGTACTTC. The chain recombines TRBV5-6 with TRBJ2-7; D call uncertain. The germline V and J ends were trimmed by 2 bases and 6 bases, with 15 bases remaining between them. The CDR3 is 14 residues long. CDR1 SGHDT and CDR2 YYEEEE come from the germline V gene. Based on the CDR3 plus reference TRBV5-6 and TRBJ2-7, the full variable domain is DAGVTQSPTHLIKTRGQQVTLRCSPKSGHDTVSWYQQALGQGPQFIFQYYEEEERQRGNFPDRFSGHQFPNYSSELNVNALLLGDSALYLCASSLTGLWGEQYFGPGTRLTVT.

Details on this clonotype: The germline gene is not matched at one end of the junction; a read error may be the cause. The V and J genes are TRBV11-2 and TRBJ2-2, with 8 bases matching TRBD2. The germline gives CDR1 SGHAT, CDR2 FQNNGV. The CDR3 has 15 residues. The CDR3 loop reads CASSPGLVSTGEPFF. CDR3 DNA sequence: TGTGCCAGCAGCCCGGGACTAGTCAGCACCGGGGAGCCGTTTTTT. Variable domain in full (rest from reference TRBV11-2 and TRBJ2-2): EAGVAQSPRYKIIEKRQSVAFWCNPISGHATLYWYQQILGQGPKLLIQFQNNGVVDDSQLPKDRFSAERLKGVDSTLKIQPAKLEDSAVYLCASSPGLVSTGEPFFGEGSRLTVL.

V and J are TRBV5-4 and TRBJ2-5; 10 bases are a match to TRBD1. CDR1 SGHNT and CDR2 YYREEE come from the germline V gene (reference sequence). V lost 4 bases and J lost 7; bases outside the gene matches: 10. The CDR3 has 15 amino acids. CDR3 region: CASSKPTGGPGTQYF. CDR3 coding DNA: TGTGCCAGCAGCAAACCGACAGGGGGCCCCGGGACCCAGTACTTC.

V gene TRBV15 combines with J gene TRBJ1-6, with 11 positions matching TRBD1. The CDR3 length is 16 residues. Germline CDR1 and CDR2: LNHNV and YYDKDF (reference sequence). The V gene end was trimmed by 3 bases and the J gene end by 6 bases; junction bases not matched to a gene: 4. The DNA for the CDR3 is TGTGCCACCAGCAGTCCGGGACAGGGGGGTAATTCACCCCTCCACTTT. The encoded protein is CATSSPGQGGNSPLHF.

This sequence joins TRBV10-1 and TRBJ2-7, with a weak D call TRBD2 (6 bases). The CDR3 contains 17 residues. The germline gives CDR1 WNHNN, CDR2 SYGVQD (reference sequence). V lost 0 bases to trimming and J lost 5 bases, with 20 bases between them. The CDR3 DNA follows: TGCGCCAGCAGTGAGTCGAAGAAGCGGCGGGATGAAAACGAGCAGTACTTC. Its translation is CASSESKKRRDENEQYF.

In its sample, this clonotype was seen a few times. The chain couples TRBV5-6 to TRBJ1-6; D is possibly TRBD1 (5 bases). The CDR3 loop spans 16 amino acids. Between the trimmed V and J ends, which lost 5 bases and 0 bases, there was a span of 12 bases. The germline V gene has CDR1 SGHDT and CDR2 YYEEEE. The DNA for the CDR3 is TGTGCCAGCAGTTTAACAACAGGCTCCTATAATTCACCCCTCCACTTT. Residues: CASSLTTGSYNSPLHF.

This clonotype was counted ten times or more. V gene TRBV12-3 or TRBV12-4 combines with J gene TRBJ1-6, with D perhaps matching TRBD1 (6 bases). V was pared by 5 bases and J by 10 bases, with 18 bases between. This CDR3 is 15 amino acids long. The CDR3 DNA is TGTGCCAGCAGTCGAACTACAGGGAGGGGATCACCCCTCCACTTT. This gives the protein CASSRTTGRGSPLHF.

The CDR3 sequence: CASIGQGRLSNTEAFF. The CDR3 DNA follows: TGTGCCAGTATAGGACAGGGACGTTTATCTAACACTGAAGCTTTCTTT. This chain uses TRBV19 with TRBJ1-1; 8 bases are a match to TRBD1. The CDR3 consists of 16 residues. V dropped 7 bases and J dropped 2; count of bases not matched to a gene: 12. Germline V lookup: CDR1 LNHDA, CDR2 SQIVND (reference sequence).

There are many counts of this clonotype. The CDR3 loop reads CASSLYRGQPQHF. For the CDR3, the DNA is TGCGCCAGCAGCTTGTACAGGGGTCAGCCCCAGCATTTT. The rearrangement joins TRBV5-1 to TRBJ1-5, with TRBD1 matching over 7 bases. V was clipped by 1 base and J by 6 bases; unmatched bases: 1. Germline loops: CDR1 SGHRS, CDR2 YFSETQ. The CDR3 has 13 residues. Full variable domain (rest looked up from reference TRBV5-1 and TRBJ1-5): KAGVTQTPRYLIKTRGQQVTLSCSPISGHRSVSWYQQTPGQGLQFLFEYFSETQRNKGNFPGRFSGRQFSNSRSEMNVSTLELGDSALYLCASSLYRGQPQHFGDGTRLSIL.

This clonotype showed up just a few times. CDR3 nucleotide sequence: TGTGCCAGCACCCGGTTTCAGCCCGGGGAGCTGTTTTTT. Protein product: CASTRFQPGELFF. This chain connects TRBV12-3 or TRBV12-4 to TRBJ2-2; D is ambiguous. CDR3 length: 13 amino acids. V lost 7 bases to trimming and J lost 6 bases, with 12 bases between them.

This clonotype was picked up many times. V is TRBV24-1 and J is TRBJ2-5; 7 nucleotides agree with TRBD1. J lost 2 bases, V lost 4 bases, and 6 bases had no gene match. The CDR3 sequence is 15 residues long. The germline CDR1 and CDR2 sequences are KGHDR and SFDVKD. DNA for the CDR3: TGTGCCACCAGTGACCGAGACAGGGAACAAGAGACCCAGTACTTC. This encodes CATSDRDREQETQYF.

This clonotype was observed a few times. This chain joins TRBV12-3 or TRBV12-4 and TRBJ2-2, with TRBD1 matching over 9 bases. The V gene end was trimmed by 6 bases and the J gene end by 7 bases; junction bases not matched to a gene: 6. This CDR3 region has 14 residues. CDR3 in amino acids: CASRAQGASGELFF. CDR3 DNA sequence: TGTGCCAGCAGGGCACAGGGGGCGAGCGGGGAGCTGTTTTTT.

This clonotype was seen more than once but under ten times. The chain recombines TRBV7-8 with TRBJ1-5; D remains ambiguous. V gave up 2 bases and J gave up 1 base, with 9 bases separating them. The CDR3 has 15 amino acids. Germline V gene data show CDR1 as SGHVS and CDR2 as FQNEAQ. CDR3 sequence reads: CASSLSSQSNQPQHF. Written as DNA, the CDR3 is TGTGCCAGCAGCTTATCCTCCCAGAGCAATCAGCCCCAGCATTTT.

This clonotype was seen many times. The chain combines TRBV20-1 with TRBJ2-5, with unresolved D. Germline V gives CDR1 DFQATT, CDR2 SNEGSKA (reference sequence). The CDR3 loop spans 11 amino acids. V lost 4 bases to trimming and J lost 6 bases, with 9 bases between them. CDR3 sequence (DNA): TGCAGTGCTACCGGAGCGCAGACCCAGTACTTC. It codes for CSATGAQTQYF.

V is TRBV4-3 and J is TRBJ1-2; the D is unclear. CDR1 LGHNA and CDR2 YSLEER come from the germline V gene. Deletions cut 5 bases from V and 5 bases from J, with 18 bases between. The CDR3 has 15 residues. The chain's CDR3 is CASSSSFEGMYGYTF. The CDR3 region has the DNA TGCGCCAGCAGCTCCTCCTTCGAAGGGATGTATGGCTACACCTTC.

This clonotype was seen many times. The chain couples TRBV10-3 to TRBJ2-6, with 7 bases identical to TRBD2. Germline CDR1 ENHRY, CDR2 SYGVKD. The CDR3 loop spans 18 amino acids. Trimming at V came to 2 bases and at J to 0 bases, leaving 7 bases not matched to a gene. The CDR3 loop reads CAISERGVGSSGANVLTF. CDR3 coding DNA: TGTGCCATCAGTGAGCGGGGGGTGGGGAGCTCTGGGGCCAACGTCCTGACTTTC.

The rearrangement links TRBV10-2 to TRBJ2-7; D possibly corresponds to TRBD1 (6 bases). Germline V gene sequence: CDR1 WSHSY, CDR2 SAAADI. V dropped 4 bases and J dropped 3 bases, with 16 bases sitting between them. CDR3 length equals 15 residues. The CDR3 DNA follows: TGCGCCAGCAGTGCCATCCACGGGGACAACTACGAGCAGTACTTC. Translating gives CASSAIHGDNYEQYF.

This clonotype was recorded a few times. The chain couples TRBV7-2 to TRBJ2-7, with 8 bases identical to TRBD1. This CDR3 has 14 residues. V lost 7 bases, J lost 6 bases, and 11 bases stayed unmatched. Germline CDR1 is SGHTA and CDR2 is FQGNSA. The CDR3 DNA sequence: TGTGCCAGCAATTACCAAGGGCAGGGGGCCGAGCAGTACTTC. Translated, it gives CASNYQGQGAEQYF.

This clonotype was detected only a few times. The chain couples TRBV7-9 to TRBJ2-5; D is unresolved. CDR3 length: 13 residues. From germline, CDR1 is SEHNR and CDR2 FQNEAQ (reference sequence). V dropped 7 bases and J dropped 5 bases, with 14 bases sitting between them. The CDR3 is CASIATRAETQYF. The CDR3 DNA is TGTGCCAGCATCGCAACCCGGGCGGAGACCCAGTACTTC.